This T cell receptor beta chain stems from a study of blood T cell repertoires in COVID-19. Study summary: Collection of acute and convalescent COVID-19 samples took place in the United States, Italy and Spain. PBMCs, B-cell-depleted T cells, or T cells were the source of the cDNA or gDNA that made up the material.

V gave up 6 bases and J gave up 4 bases, with 9 bases separating them. The CDR3 spans 12 residues. Germline V lookup: CDR1 ENHRY, CDR2 SYGVKD. In the original analysis: The authors estimated nucleated cell counts from reference gene primer amplification. Assay: immunoSEQ multiplex PCR; the TCRdb copy retains only in-frame clones and omits some. V and J calls and clone size follow that table, whereas D and trimming were derived from the DNA. This sample has around 320,000 clones, with approximately 90% found just once. Sequenced: peripheral blood. The J gene is TRBJ1-2, the V gene TRBV10-3, with a tentative D call TRBD1 (6 bases). This TCR was sampled from a man aged 18 to 30 with active or convalescent COVID-19. This CDR3 reads CAIRTGGYGYTF. CDR3 nucleotides: TGTGCCATCAGGACAGGAGGCTATGGCTACACCTTC.